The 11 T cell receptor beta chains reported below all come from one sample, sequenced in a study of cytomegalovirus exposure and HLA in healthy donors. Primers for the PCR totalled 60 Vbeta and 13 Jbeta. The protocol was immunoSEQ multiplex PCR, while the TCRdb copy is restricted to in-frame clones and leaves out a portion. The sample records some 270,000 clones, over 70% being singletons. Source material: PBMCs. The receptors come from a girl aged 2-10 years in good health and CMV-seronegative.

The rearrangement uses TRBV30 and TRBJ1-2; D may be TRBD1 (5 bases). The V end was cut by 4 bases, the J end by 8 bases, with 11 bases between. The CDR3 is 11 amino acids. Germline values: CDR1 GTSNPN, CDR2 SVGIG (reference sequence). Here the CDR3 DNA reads TGTGCCTGGATCCTGGGGGGAGGCTACACCTTC. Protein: CAWILGGGYTF.

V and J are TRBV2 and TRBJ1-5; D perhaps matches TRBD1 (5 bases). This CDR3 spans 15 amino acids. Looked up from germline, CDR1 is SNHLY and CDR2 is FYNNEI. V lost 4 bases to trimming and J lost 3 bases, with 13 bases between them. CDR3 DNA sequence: TGTGCCAGCAGTGGCCCAGGGAATGCCAATCAGCCCCAGCATTTT. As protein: CASSGPGNANQPQHF.

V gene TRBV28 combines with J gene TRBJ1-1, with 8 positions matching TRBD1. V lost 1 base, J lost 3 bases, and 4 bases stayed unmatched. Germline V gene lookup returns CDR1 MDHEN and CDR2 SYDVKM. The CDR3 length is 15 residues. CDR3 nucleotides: TGTGCCAGCAGTTTATTAACAGGGGGAGACACTGAAGCTTTCTTT. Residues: CASSLLTGGDTEAFF. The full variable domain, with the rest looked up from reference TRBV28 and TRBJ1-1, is DVKVTQSSRYLVKRTGEKVFLECVQDMDHENMFWYRQDPGLGLRLIYFSYDVKMKEKGDIPEGYSVSREKKERFSLILESASTNQTSMYLCASSLLTGGDTEAFFGQGTRLTVV.

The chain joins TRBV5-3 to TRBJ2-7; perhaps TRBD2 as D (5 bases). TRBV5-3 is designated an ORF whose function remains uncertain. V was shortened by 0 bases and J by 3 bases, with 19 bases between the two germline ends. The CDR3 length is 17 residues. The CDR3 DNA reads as TGTGCCAGAAGCTTGGGTCAGTGGAAAACAGAGGGCTACGAGCAGTACTTC. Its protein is CARSLGQWKTEGYEQYF.

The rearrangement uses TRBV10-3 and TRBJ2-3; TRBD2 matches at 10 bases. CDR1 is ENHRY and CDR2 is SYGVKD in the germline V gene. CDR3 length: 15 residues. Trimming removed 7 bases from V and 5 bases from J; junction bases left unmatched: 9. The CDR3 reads CAITLSGGARDTQYF. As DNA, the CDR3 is TGTGCCATCACCCTCAGCGGGGGGGCGAGAGATACGCAGTATTTT.

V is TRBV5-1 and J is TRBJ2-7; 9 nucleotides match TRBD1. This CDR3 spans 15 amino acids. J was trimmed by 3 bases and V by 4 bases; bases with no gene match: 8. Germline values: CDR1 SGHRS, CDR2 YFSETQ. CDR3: CASSQLPGQGYEQYF. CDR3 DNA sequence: TGCGCCAGCAGCCAATTACCGGGACAGGGCTACGAGCAGTACTTC.

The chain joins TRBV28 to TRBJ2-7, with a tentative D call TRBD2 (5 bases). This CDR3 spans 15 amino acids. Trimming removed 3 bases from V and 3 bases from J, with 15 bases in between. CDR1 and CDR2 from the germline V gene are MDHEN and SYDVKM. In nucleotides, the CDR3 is TGTGCCAGCAGTTTCGGCTCACCTAGCAACTACGAGCAGTACTTC. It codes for CASSFGSPSNYEQYF. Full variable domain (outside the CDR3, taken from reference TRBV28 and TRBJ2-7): DVKVTQSSRYLVKRTGEKVFLECVQDMDHENMFWYRQDPGLGLRLIYFSYDVKMKEKGDIPEGYSVSREKKERFSLILESASTNQTSMYLCASSFGSPSNYEQYFGPGTRLTVT.

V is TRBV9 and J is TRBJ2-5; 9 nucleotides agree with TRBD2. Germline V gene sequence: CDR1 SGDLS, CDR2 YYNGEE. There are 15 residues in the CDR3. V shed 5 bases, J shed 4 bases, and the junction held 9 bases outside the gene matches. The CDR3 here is CASSQAGGSSETQYF. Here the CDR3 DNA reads TGTGCCAGCAGTCAAGCGGGAGGATCCTCAGAGACCCAGTACTTC.

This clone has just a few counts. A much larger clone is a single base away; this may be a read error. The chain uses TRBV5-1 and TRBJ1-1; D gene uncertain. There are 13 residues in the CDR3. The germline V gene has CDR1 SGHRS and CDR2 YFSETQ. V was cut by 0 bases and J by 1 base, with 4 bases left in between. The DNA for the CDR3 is TGCGCCAGCAGCTTGGGCGGGAACACTGAAGCTTTCTTT. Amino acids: CASSLGGNTEAFF.

CDR3 coding DNA: TGTGCCAGCAGCTTAGTGGCCCGAGGACAGGGGGCCGGCGAGCAGTACTTC. Protein: CASSLVARGQGAGEQYF. The gene calls are TRBV7-9 and TRBJ2-5, with 11 bases fitting TRBD1. The DNA end favors TRBJ2-7, so the J call may be wrong. Germline lookup yields CDR1 SEHNR and CDR2 FQNEAQ (reference sequence). The CDR3 length is 17 residues.

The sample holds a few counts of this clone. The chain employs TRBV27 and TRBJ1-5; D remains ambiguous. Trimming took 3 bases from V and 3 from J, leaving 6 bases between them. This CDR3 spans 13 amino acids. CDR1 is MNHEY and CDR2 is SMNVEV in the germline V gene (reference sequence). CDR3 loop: CASSLADNQPQHF. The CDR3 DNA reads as TGTGCCAGCAGTTTGGCAGACAATCAGCCCCAGCATTTT.